This T cell receptor beta chain was obtained from a study of T cells in pancreatic ductal adenocarcinoma. Study-level points and caveats: Mean clonality was about 0.12 in tumors and around 0.065 in blood, not significantly different. Compared with tumor, blood showed more total productive templates and roughly 8-fold more clonotypes. This surgical cohort overrepresents the minority presenting with early-stage disease. Tumors hold more CD45RO+ effector T cells, which may bias toward lower diversity.

Surgery without prior neoadjuvant therapy was the treatment of the selected pancreatic ductal adenocarcinoma patients. Here immunoSEQ multiplex PCR was the method, and the copy in TCRdb shows in-frame clones only, minus some. The sample lists roughly 100,000 clones, about 95% seen once, with less than 4% in the top ten. CDR3 size: 15 residues. Trimming stripped 4 bases from V and 7 bases from J, with 17 bases between. CDR1 is SGHDT and CDR2 is YYEEEE in the germline V gene. Details on this clone: The antigen remains unidentified.

Specimen: PBMCs. The J gene is TRBJ1-4, the V gene TRBV5-6, with D maybe TRBD1 (5 bases). The TCR sequence derives from a human donor with pancreatic ductal adenocarcinoma. The CDR3 region has the DNA TGTGCCAGCAGCGTCGGCGGGGGTACTGTTGAAAAACTGTTTTTT. This sequence encodes CASSVGGGTVEKLFF.